This T cell receptor beta chain was retrieved from a study of T cell responses to AZD1222 COVID-19 vaccine. Study at large: Combined were second doses at about 4 or about 12 weeks. Overall study findings and caveats: Regions left unmutated in variants are reportedly the target of nearly half of spike-specific TCRs. Clonal diversity may have been underestimated, and the donors were mostly white British, with more females than males. Sampling that yielded the repertoires occurred only after the peak T cell response.

Comment on this clone: Antigen: not known.

The junction had 5 bases not matched to a gene; V was cut back by 4 bases and J by 7 bases. Germline CDR1 and CDR2: SGHDN and FVKESK. CDR3 size: 13 residues. The method was immunoSEQ multiplex PCR; TCRdb's version includes in-frame clones alone and lacks a portion of them. This table holds approximately 130,000 clones, 75% to 90% found once. This rearrangement joins TRBV14 to TRBJ1-1, with 8 positions matching TRBD1. Source: peripheral blood, taken on day 0 of AZD1222 vaccination. The receptor was derived from an adult in good health. The DNA for the CDR3 is TGTGCCAGCAGCCCGGACAGGGTCCTTGAAGCTTTCTTT. This gives the protein CASSPDRVLEAFF.